The 24 T cell receptor beta chains below all came from one sample that was sequenced in a study of cytomegalovirus exposure and HLA in healthy donors. Primers: 60 Vbeta forward and 13 Jbeta reverse. Sequencing was performed with immunoSEQ multiplex PCR; in TCRdb, only in-frame clones are kept and a portion is missing. The profile covers approximately 180,000 clones, with approximately 80% appearing a single time and roughly 1.1% taken by the ten largest. The sequenced material came from PBMCs. Receptors were obtained from a woman between 40 and 55 years old in good health and CMV-seronegative.

The V gene is TRBV7-3, the J gene TRBJ2-3; a possible D gene is TRBD1 (6 bases). The CDR3 contains 14 residues. Germline-derived CDR1 and CDR2 are SGHTA and FQGTGA. V gave up 7 bases and J gave up 3 bases, with 14 bases separating them. CDR3 protein: CASKQGQGTDTQYF. The CDR3 DNA follows: TGTGCCAGCAAACAGGGTCAGGGAACAGATACGCAGTATTTT.

This clone showed up just a few times. J is TRBJ2-3 and V is TRBV7-9; TRBD2 aligns across 8 bases. Germline CDR1 reads SEHNR; CDR2 reads FQNEAQ (reference sequence). The CDR3 spans 15 residues. After removal of 1 base from V and 2 bases from J, the junction contained 2 bases not matched to a gene. The chain's CDR3 is CASSLDGRATDTQYF. The CDR3 DNA reads as TGTGCCAGCAGCTTAGACGGGAGGGCCACAGATACGCAGTATTTT.

The CDR3, as DNA: TGTGCCAGCAGTGCGATGGGAGTCCCTAGCACAGATACGCAGTATTTT. Its protein is CASSAMGVPSTDTQYF. The chain employs TRBV2 and TRBJ2-3; TRBD2 might be the D (5 bases). The ends were cut back, 4 bases at V and 0 bases at J, with 14 bases in the middle. This CDR3 has 16 residues. Germline assignment: CDR1 SNHLY and CDR2 FYNNEI.

The V gene is TRBV2, the J gene TRBJ1-2, with 8 bases that match TRBD1. V lost 5 bases and J lost 0; bases outside the gene matches: 8. The V gene's germline CDR1 is SNHLY and CDR2 FYNNEI. The CDR3 extends over 16 amino acids. CDR3 region: CASSPDRGLANYGYTF. CDR3 in DNA: TGTGCCAGCAGTCCCGACAGGGGCCTAGCTAACTATGGCTACACCTTC.

The rearrangement links TRBV7-3 to TRBJ2-5; D call uncertain. This CDR3 has 14 amino acids. The germline gives CDR1 SGHTA, CDR2 FQGTGA. Trimming took off 1 base at V and 2 bases at J, with 8 bases between the two ends. The CDR3 coding sequence is TGTGCCAGCAGCTTAAACAGAGAGCAAGAGACCCAGTACTTC. This sequence encodes CASSLNREQETQYF.

The genes are TRBV6-5 and TRBJ1-1, with TRBD1 matching 11 bases. J lost 7 bases, V lost 5 bases, and 6 bases had no gene match. This CDR3 comprises 14 residues. From germline, CDR1 is MNHEY and CDR2 SVGAGI. The CDR3 coding sequence is TGTGCCAGCAGTCACAGGACAGGGGGCGGTGAAGCTTTCTTT. Translation gives CASSHRTGGGEAFF.

This chain links TRBV6-5 with TRBJ2-1, with TRBD2 identical over 8 bases. Trimming at V came to 4 bases and at J to 9 bases, leaving 8 bases not matched to a gene. Germline loops: CDR1 MNHEY, CDR2 SVGAGI. The CDR3 has 14 residues. This CDR3 is CASSSSGSRAEQFF. CDR3 DNA sequence: TGTGCCAGCAGTTCTAGCGGGTCCCGGGCTGAGCAGTTCTTC.

As DNA, the CDR3 is TGTGCCAGCAGCCTACAACCGGGACAGGGATTCGATGGCTACACCTTC. Residues: CASSLQPGQGFDGYTF. The chain uses TRBV7-3 and TRBJ1-2, with 9 bases lining up with TRBD1. The CDR3 has 16 residues. Germline CDR1 and CDR2: SGHTA and FQGTGA. Trimming removed 5 bases from V and 6 bases from J; junction bases left unmatched: 13.

The CDR3 reads CASSTGESNNEQFF. The CDR3 DNA reads as TGTGCCAGCTCTACAGGGGAGTCCAACAATGAGCAGTTCTTC. V is TRBV27 and J is TRBJ2-1; 7 bases match TRBD1. Germline CDR1 is MNHEY and CDR2 is SMNVEV (reference sequence). The V and J ends lost 8 bases and 5 bases, in that order; junction bases with no gene match: 9. The CDR3 contains 14 residues.

V usage is TRBV6-6 and J usage is TRBJ1-2; no firm D call. V was clipped by 2 bases and J by 8 bases, with 6 bases between them. CDR1 MNHNY and CDR2 SVGAGI come from the germline V gene (reference sequence). This CDR3 region has 11 residues. Written as DNA, the CDR3 is TGTGCCAGCAGTTACGACACCGGCTACACCTTC. Its translation: CASSYDTGYTF.

This clone has more than one count but fewer than ten. J is TRBJ1-6 and V is TRBV28; D gene uncertain. The CDR3 covers 13 residues. Trimming removed 5 bases from V and 5 bases from J, with 7 bases in between. Germline assignment: CDR1 MDHEN and CDR2 SYDVKM. The CDR3 is CASSRANNSPLHF. CDR3 DNA sequence: TGTGCCAGCAGTAGAGCTAATAATTCACCCCTCCACTTT.

This clone was counted between two and nine times. The J gene is TRBJ1-5, the V gene TRBV6-1; maybe TRBD1 (5 bases). Trimming took 4 bases from V and 7 from J, leaving 17 bases between them. The CDR3 length is 15 residues. Germline CDR1 reads MNHNS; CDR2 reads SASEGT. In nucleotides, the CDR3 is TGTGCCAGCAGTGTAGTTGGCAGGGATCGGCAGCCCCAGCATTTT. It is translated as CASSVVGRDRQPQHF.

J is TRBJ2-1 and V is TRBV9; TRBD1 agrees at 7 bases. Trimming at V came to 3 bases and at J to 8 bases, leaving 11 bases not matched to a gene. The CDR3 loop spans 15 amino acids. Germline loops: CDR1 SGDLS, CDR2 YYNGEE. The CDR3 nucleotides read TGTGCCAGCAGCGAGGGGGCGACAGGGTACGATGAGCAGTTCTTC. It translates to CASSEGATGYDEQFF.

This sequence joins TRBV29-1 and TRBJ1-2; a weak D match, TRBD1 (5 bases). Germline V gene lookup returns CDR1 SQVTM and CDR2 ANQGSEA. V was trimmed by 2 bases and J by 1 base, leaving 17 bases between them. This CDR3 spans 16 amino acids. The CDR3 bases are TGCAGCGTTGAATTCGAATTGGCAGGGCTTAACTATGGCTACACCTTC. Residues: CSVEFELAGLNYGYTF.

The V gene is TRBV11-3, the J gene TRBJ2-7; TRBD2 matches at 8 bases. J was trimmed by 6 bases and V by 1 base; bases with no gene match: 5. The germline CDR1 and CDR2 sequences are SGHNT and YENEEA. The length of the CDR3 is 14 residues. CDR3 amino acids: CASSLGLAFAEQYV. The DNA of the CDR3 is TGTGCCAGCAGCTTAGGACTAGCGTTCGCCGAGCAGTACGTC.

The chain joins TRBV5-4 to TRBJ2-5, with 7 bases lining up with TRBD1. The V segment lost 0 bases and the J segment 2 bases; nucleotides outside the gene matches: 4. Germline V gene sequence: CDR1 SGHNT, CDR2 YYREEE (reference sequence). This CDR3 has 15 residues. This CDR3 reads CASSLAKTGQETQYF. In DNA form, the CDR3 reads TGTGCCAGCAGCTTGGCTAAGACAGGGCAAGAGACCCAGTACTTC. The complete variable domain, with remaining parts taken from reference TRBV5-4 and TRBJ2-5, reads ETGVTQSPTHLIKTRGQQVTLRCSSQSGHNTVSWYQQALGQGPQFIFQYYREEENGRGNFPPRFSGLQFPNYSSELNVNALELDDSALYLCASSLAKTGQETQYFGPGTRLLVL.

The rearrangement uses TRBV7-6 and TRBJ2-3, with unresolved D. The CDR3 consists of 15 residues. The ends were cut back, 5 bases at V and 4 bases at J, with 16 bases in the middle. The germline CDR1 and CDR2 sequences are SGHVS and FNYEAQ. CDR3 residues: CASSALFRVPDTQYF. For the CDR3, the DNA is TGTGCCAGCAGCGCCCTATTCCGGGTCCCAGATACGCAGTATTTT.

The V gene is TRBV4-3, the J gene TRBJ2-3; TRBD1 might be the D (5 bases). With 3 bases removed from V and 5 bases from J, the gap between germline ends came to 12 bases. The length of the CDR3 is 14 residues. Germline CDR1 reads LGHNA; CDR2 reads YSLEER. Here the CDR3 reads CASSHAGPVDTQYF. The CDR3 region has the DNA TGCGCCAGCAGCCATGCAGGGCCGGTAGATACGCAGTATTTT.

The V call is TRBV7-3, the J call TRBJ2-1; the D is unclear. This CDR3 comprises 15 residues. Trimming pared 5 bases from V and 6 bases from J, leaving 17 bases between. Germline CDR1 reads SGHTA; CDR2 reads FQGTGA. The CDR3, as DNA: TGTGCCAGCAGCATTCGCCGATTACCTAGCAATGAGCAGTTCTTC. Protein sequence: CASSIRRLPSNEQFF. Supplemented by reference TRBV7-3 and TRBJ2-1, the full variable domain reads GAGVSQTPSNKVTEKGKYVELRCDPISGHTALYWYRQSLGQGPEFLIYFQGTGAADDSGLPNDRFFAVRPEGSVSTLKIQRTERGDSAVYLCASSIRRLPSNEQFFGPGTRLTVL.

The chain is built from TRBV11-1 and TRBJ2-5; 7 bases line up with TRBD1. The germline V gene has CDR1 SGHAT and CDR2 FQDESV (reference sequence). J was trimmed by 2 bases and V by 8 bases; bases with no gene match: 14. The CDR3 totals 16 residues. CDR3 sequence: CASRPGGPRGQETQYF. The CDR3 bases are TGTGCCAGCCGCCCAGGGGGACCCCGGGGTCAAGAGACCCAGTACTTC.

This clone was counted a single time. This sequence joins TRBV4-3 and TRBJ2-3, with D perhaps TRBD2 (6 bases). Trimming left V 1 base short and J 6 bases short, with 14 bases between. The CDR3 runs to 15 residues. CDR1 and CDR2 from the germline V gene are LGHNA and YSLEER. CDR3 sequence reads: CASSQGDGGRDTQYF. The CDR3 bases are TGCGCCAGCAGCCAAGGAGACGGGGGTCGGGATACGCAGTATTTT.

V and J are TRBV13 and TRBJ2-5; TRBD1 agrees at 10 bases. The J call may be faulty, since TRBJ2-7 better matches the DNA end. Germline V gene data show CDR1 as PRHDT and CDR2 as FYEKMQ (reference sequence). CDR3 length equals 14 residues. In DNA, the CDR3 is TGTGCCAGCAGCTCGGGACAGGGGCTCTACGAGCAGTACTTC. Amino acid sequence: CASSSGQGLYEQYF.

The chain recombines TRBV19 with TRBJ2-1; TRBD2 aligns across 9 bases. The CDR3 extends over 17 amino acids. Trimming removed 1 base from V and 5 bases from J; junction bases left unmatched: 9. Germline V gene lookup returns CDR1 LNHDA and CDR2 SQIVND (reference sequence). CDR3 DNA sequence: TGTGCCAGTAGTATAGCTCCTGAGGCGGGAGGGAACAATGAGCAGTTCTTC. Encoded protein: CASSIAPEAGGNNEQFF. The full variable domain, its missing parts supplied by reference TRBV19 and TRBJ2-1, is DGGITQSPKYLFRKEGQNVTLSCEQNLNHDAMYWYRQDPGQGLRLIYYSQIVNDFQKGDIAEGYSVSREKKESFPLTVTSAQKNPTAFYLCASSIAPEAGGNNEQFFGPGTRLTVL.

The chain combines TRBV6-1 with TRBJ1-5; 9 bases line up with TRBD1. Per germline, CDR1 MNHNS and CDR2 SASEGT. V trimming: 0 bases; J trimming: 5 bases; junction bases outside the gene matches: 5. The CDR3 is 16 amino acids. The CDR3: CASSEADRGGHQPQHF. The CDR3 coding sequence is TGTGCCAGCAGTGAAGCGGACAGGGGAGGCCATCAGCCCCAGCATTTT.